These 29 T cell receptor beta chains were all obtained from the same sample, sequenced in a study of post-analysis software for immune sequencing data. Study-wide results and caveats: Relative to controls, patients had roughly five TRBV segments at higher frequency, with TRBV5-6, TRBV5-1 and TRBV20-1 among these.

TCR beta libraries were prepared from cDNA with unique molecular identifiers. MiXCR was run by TCRdb on the PCR reads, yielding one entry per CDR3 protein. The sample contains hundreds of thousands of distinct CDR3 sequences, 53% of which appear only once. The antigens these receptors bind are not known. Material: blood. These receptors all stem from a girl aged 10-17 years with multiple sclerosis.

V is TRBV12-3 or TRBV12-4 and J is TRBJ2-1, with TRBD2 identical over 12 bases. The V and J ends lost 6 bases and 2 bases, in that order; junction bases with no gene match: 11. The CDR3 runs to 18 residues. The CDR3 region has the DNA TGTGCCAGCAGATTCCGGACTAGCGGGACCAATACCTACAATGAGCAGTTCTTC. Translated, it gives CASRFRTSGTNTYNEQFF.

The chain carries TRBV29-1 and TRBJ1-2; D call uncertain. Per the germline V gene, CDR1 is SQVTM and CDR2 is ANQGSEA. The CDR3 contains 12 residues. The ends were cut back, 5 bases at V and 5 bases at J, with 12 bases in the middle. CDR3 nucleotides: TGCAGCGTTTTCGCCGACCGATATGGCTACACCTTC. It codes for CSVFADRYGYTF.

The rearrangement uses TRBV2 and TRBJ2-1, with D possibly being TRBD2 (5 bases). Trimming cost V 2 bases and J 2 bases, with 10 bases left between them. This CDR3 region has 15 residues. CDR1 is SNHLY, CDR2 FYNNEI, per germline. The CDR3 sequence: CASSENAGPYNEQFF. CDR3 DNA sequence: TGTGCCAGCAGTGAAAATGCGGGCCCCTACAATGAGCAGTTCTTC.

This sequence joins TRBV5-1 and TRBJ2-7, with TRBD1 as a possible D gene (5 bases). Germline-derived CDR1 and CDR2 are SGHRS and YFSETQ. Trimming stripped 4 bases from V and 7 bases from J, with 15 bases between. The CDR3 covers 13 residues. This CDR3 reads CASSTPRVGEQYF. The CDR3 region has the DNA TGCGCCAGCAGCACCCCCAGGGTTGGGGAGCAGTACTTC.

This clonotype was observed a handful of times. The chain uses TRBV20-1 and TRBJ2-5; 7 bases are a match to TRBD2. This CDR3 is 15 amino acids long. The V and J ends lost 1 base and 2 bases, in that order; junction bases with no gene match: 7. Germline V gene data show CDR1 as DFQATT and CDR2 as SNEGSKA (reference sequence). DNA for the CDR3: TGCAGTGCTAGAGCGGCTAGCGGTGCGCAAGAGACCCAGTACTTC. Translated: CSARAASGAQETQYF.

In its sample, this clonotype was seen a few times. The V and J genes are TRBV18 and TRBJ2-4; perhaps TRBD1 as D (6 bases). The CDR3 covers 14 residues. Trimming pared 3 bases from V and 8 bases from J, leaving 14 bases between. The germline V gene encodes CDR1 KGHSH and CDR2 LQKENI. The CDR3 nucleotides read TGTGCCAGCTCACCCCCACAGGGCCTGGACATTCAGTACTTC. This translates into CASSPPQGLDIQYF.

The rearrangement uses TRBV7-2 and TRBJ1-4, with TRBD1 identical over 8 bases. The trim removed 5 bases at V and 5 bases at J, leaving 4 bases unmatched. Germline V gene sequence: CDR1 SGHTA, CDR2 FQGNSA. The CDR3 is 14 residues long. This CDR3 reads CASSRTGPNEKLFF. CDR3 DNA sequence: TGTGCCAGCAGCCGGACAGGGCCCAATGAAAAACTGTTTTTT.

The chain uses TRBV3-1 and TRBJ2-1; 9 bases match TRBD1. With the DNA end fitting TRBJ2-7 better, the J assignment may be wrong. The CDR3 contains 19 residues. Per germline, CDR1 LGHDT and CDR2 YNNKEL (reference sequence). DNA for the CDR3: TGTGCCAGCAGCCAAGTGGGACAGGGACTGATGAGCTCCTACAATGAGCAGTACTTC. It codes for CASSQVGQGLMSSYNEQYF.

Note on this clonotype: The junction and the germline gene differ at one end; a read error may be behind it. The V call is TRBV11-3, the J call TRBJ2-7; D gene unclear. CDR1 is SGHNT, CDR2 YENEEA, per germline. CDR3 length equals 13 residues. CDR3 coding DNA: TGTGTCAGCAGCGCCGTTGGGGCCTACGAGCAGTACTTC. This sequence encodes CVSSAVGAYEQYF.

The chain is built from TRBV4-2 and TRBJ2-7; maybe TRBD2 (5 bases). The CDR3 totals 13 residues. Germline values: CDR1 LGHNA, CDR2 YNFKEQ. The V gene lost 2 bases and the J gene lost 7 bases, with 12 bases spanning the gap. The CDR3 reads CASSQISVEEQYF. CDR3 DNA sequence: TGTGCCAGCAGCCAAATTAGCGTCGAGGAGCAGTACTTC.

This clonotype was seen only a few times. The gene calls are TRBV5-5 and TRBJ2-7; the D gene is possibly TRBD1 (6 bases). Germline CDR1 reads SGHKS; CDR2 reads YYEKEE (reference sequence). The V end was cut by 5 bases, the J end by 5 bases, with 14 bases between. The CDR3 is 13 amino acids. CDR3 nucleotide sequence: TGTGCCAGCAGTGGGGGCCCCCTTAACGAGCAGTACTTC. Translated, it gives CASSGGPLNEQYF. Full variable domain (rest looked up from reference TRBV5-5 and TRBJ2-7): DAGVTQSPTHLIKTRGQQVTLRCSPISGHKSVSWYQQVLGQGPQFIFQYYEKEERGRGNFPDRFSARQFPNYSSELNVNALLLGDSALYLCASSGGPLNEQYFGPGTRLTVT.

This chain joins TRBV9 and TRBJ1-2; D is uncertain. Trimming left V 1 base short and J 2 bases short, with 6 bases between. Germline V CDR1 and CDR2: SGDLS, YYNGEE. The CDR3 sequence is 13 residues long. CDR3: CASSVTENYGYTF. CDR3 nucleotide sequence: TGTGCCAGCAGCGTAACAGAGAACTATGGCTACACCTTC.

The chain carries TRBV24-1 and TRBJ2-3, with D possibly TRBD2 on 5 matching bases. This CDR3 is built from 17 residues. Per the germline V gene, CDR1 is KGHDR and CDR2 is SFDVKD. V shed 4 bases and J shed 1 base, with 17 bases lying between them. CDR3 DNA sequence: TGTGCCACCAGTGACACCGGACTTGACGGGCGCACAGATACGCAGTATTTT. Protein sequence: CATSDTGLDGRTDTQYF.

This clonotype was observed a few times. This sequence joins TRBV20-1 and TRBJ2-1; the D is unclear. The germline CDR1 and CDR2 sequences are DFQATT and SNEGSKA (reference sequence). The CDR3 runs to 14 residues. Trimming removed 8 bases at V and 0 bases at J, with 14 bases between. CDR3 sequence reads: CSLSAASSYNEQFF. In DNA form, the CDR3 reads TGCAGTCTCTCCGCAGCCAGCTCCTACAATGAGCAGTTCTTC.

This clonotype showed up many times. This chain connects TRBV25-1 to TRBJ2-6, with D perhaps TRBD2 (7 bases). V lost 7 bases and J 2 bases, leaving 15 bases between the germline ends. The CDR3 runs to 16 residues. Germline V gives CDR1 MGHDK, CDR2 SYGVNS. The chain's CDR3 is CASTPRGGPGANVLTF. The CDR3, as DNA: TGTGCCAGCACTCCAAGGGGGGGGCCTGGGGCCAACGTCCTGACTTTC.

The sample holds a few counts of this clonotype. This chain links TRBV12-3 or TRBV12-4 with TRBJ2-1; TRBD2 aligns across 10 bases. The CDR3 has 15 residues. The V gene end was trimmed by 8 bases and the J gene end by 4 bases; junction bases not matched to a gene: 8. Here the CDR3 reads CASRVGTSEYNEQFF. CDR3 nucleotides: TGTGCCAGCCGGGTAGGGACTAGCGAGTACAATGAGCAGTTCTTC.

This clonotype was counted between two and nine times. At one boundary the junction diverges from the germline segment, which might be a read error. This chain joins TRBV11-2 and TRBJ2-1; D not certain. The CDR3 spans 14 residues. The V gene's germline CDR1 is SGHAT and CDR2 FQNNGV. The CDR3 protein is CASSYRVSYNEQFF. The CDR3 nucleotides are TGTGCCAGCAGCTACCGGGTCTCCTATAATGAGCAGTTCTTC.

CDR3 loop: CASSQPGARTEAFF. The CDR3 nucleotides read TGCGCCAGCAGCCAACCCGGGGCGCGAACTGAAGCTTTCTTT. The V call is TRBV4-1, the J call TRBJ1-1; D perhaps matches TRBD1 (5 bases). Deletions cut 2 bases from V and 5 bases from J, with 12 bases between. This CDR3 has 14 amino acids. Per the germline V gene, CDR1 is MGHRA and CDR2 is YSYEKL.

This chain connects TRBV5-6 to TRBJ2-7; TRBD2 might be the D (5 bases). Germline V gene data show CDR1 as SGHDT and CDR2 as YYEEEE. V lost 6 bases and J 5 bases, leaving 15 bases between the germline ends. The CDR3 totals 13 residues. The CDR3 nucleotides read TGTGCCAGCACCGAGCACGGGATACACGAGCAGTACTTC. Its translation is CASTEHGIHEQYF. Drawing the rest from reference TRBV5-6 and TRBJ2-7, the complete variable domain is DAGVTQSPTHLIKTRGQQVTLRCSPKSGHDTVSWYQQALGQGPQFIFQYYEEEERQRGNFPDRFSGHQFPNYSSELNVNALLLGDSALYLCASTEHGIHEQYFGPGTRLTVT.

J is TRBJ2-2 and V is TRBV7-9, with 10 bases matching TRBD1. This CDR3 has 16 amino acids. The V gene end was trimmed by 5 bases and the J gene end by 5 bases; junction bases not matched to a gene: 8. Per germline, CDR1 SEHNR and CDR2 FQNEAQ (reference sequence). This chain's CDR3 is CASSEPGQGTTGELFF. The CDR3 coding sequence is TGTGCCAGCAGCGAACCGGGACAGGGGACGACCGGGGAGCTGTTTTTT.

This clonotype came up once. The V and J genes are TRBV20-1 and TRBJ2-5; TRBD2 agrees at 11 bases. In germline, CDR1 is DFQATT, CDR2 SNEGSKA (reference sequence). The CDR3 has 19 residues. Losses at the gene ends were 1 base for V and 11 bases for J; bases not matched to a gene: 24. The CDR3 sequence is CSARAVPTSGTPTYNEQYF. For the CDR3, the DNA is TGCAGTGCTAGAGCTGTCCCGACTAGCGGGACCCCGACCTACAATGAGCAGTACTTC.

The chain uses TRBV29-1 and TRBJ2-2, with 9 bases that match TRBD2. This CDR3 region has 16 residues. V was pared by 6 bases and J by 3 bases, with 11 bases of the junction left unmatched. In germline, CDR1 is SQVTM, CDR2 ANQGSEA. The CDR3 DNA reads TGCAGCGTACCCAAGTCGGCGGGAGGGGACACCGGGGAGCTGTTTTTT. Protein: CSVPKSAGGDTGELFF.

The rearrangement links TRBV7-8 to TRBJ2-7; a weak D match, TRBD1 (5 bases). Trimming cost V 1 base and J 1 base, with 11 bases left between them. The length of the CDR3 is 15 residues. Germline V gives CDR1 SGHVS, CDR2 FQNEAQ. CDR3 sequence reads: CASSLGGTPSYEQYF. CDR3 DNA: TGTGCCAGCAGCTTAGGGGGCACCCCTTCCTACGAGCAGTACTTC.

The chain has TRBV12-3 or TRBV12-4 and TRBJ2-1, with D maybe TRBD1 (6 bases). This CDR3 spans 12 amino acids. Trimming stripped 6 bases from V and 8 bases from J, with 11 bases between. CDR3: CASRSDRYEQFF. CDR3 DNA sequence: TGTGCCAGCAGATCCGACAGGTATGAGCAGTTCTTC.

The table lists this clonotype with a few counts. The V gene is TRBV7-2, the J gene TRBJ2-5; D gene ambiguous. The CDR3 loop spans 15 amino acids. V was shortened by 4 bases and J by 1 base, with 13 bases between the two germline ends. Germline V gene data show CDR1 as SGHTA and CDR2 as FQGNSA. DNA for the CDR3: TGTGCCAGCAGCTCCCGGCTGGGCAGCCAAGAGACCCAGTACTTC. Translated: CASSSRLGSQETQYF.

The chain has TRBV29-1 and TRBJ2-3; D is uncertain. From germline, CDR1 is SQVTM and CDR2 ANQGSEA. Trimming took 4 bases from V and 4 from J, leaving 6 bases between them. The CDR3 spans 11 residues. The CDR3: CSVVVSDTQYF. For the CDR3, the DNA is TGCAGCGTTGTCGTGTCAGATACGCAGTATTTT.

The chain carries TRBV2 and TRBJ2-7; D is ambiguous. The germline V and J ends were trimmed by 7 bases and 2 bases, with 15 bases remaining between them. The CDR3 contains 14 residues. Per the germline V gene, CDR1 is SNHLY and CDR2 is FYNNEI. The CDR3 is CASTVPPRTYEQYF. CDR3 bases: TGTGCCAGCACTGTACCGCCCCGAACCTACGAGCAGTACTTC.

The rearrangement links TRBV20-1 to TRBJ2-1, with a weak D call TRBD2 (7 bases). V was cut by 3 bases and J by 4 bases, with 19 bases left in between. The CDR3 is 16 amino acids. The germline gives CDR1 DFQATT, CDR2 SNEGSKA (reference sequence). DNA of the CDR3: TGCAGTGCTAGGGGTTTCGGGGGGCTCCGATACAATGAGCAGTTCTTC. As protein: CSARGFGGLRYNEQFF.

V and J are TRBV20-1 and TRBJ2-7; unclear D gene. Germline V gives CDR1 DFQATT, CDR2 SNEGSKA (reference sequence). Trimming took 1 base from V and 2 from J, leaving 12 bases between them. The CDR3 runs 14 residues. CDR3 protein: CSARVAAATYEQYF. The CDR3 DNA reads as TGCAGTGCTAGAGTTGCCGCGGCTACCTACGAGCAGTACTTC.